The TCR beta chain under discussion was sequenced for a study of long-term antiretroviral therapy in people with HIV. This clone was recorded once. Its antigen is not known. Study-wide results and caveats: Older ART regimens were possibly in use when the blood was collected between 2004 and 2017.

Trimming took off 5 bases at V and 3 bases at J, with 19 bases between the two ends. Per the germline V gene, CDR1 is SGHTA and CDR2 is FQGNSA. This CDR3 spans 17 amino acids. At the survey level, the v3.0 immunoSEQ assay was run. Only in-frame clones appear in the TCRdb table, and some are missing; sequencing was by immunoSEQ multiplex PCR. The sample contains 25,000 to 30,000 clones, 90% to 95% of which appear only once. This TCR came from a man between 18 and 35 years old with HIV. Sequenced here: unsorted PBMCs, sampled 3.1 years after starting antiretroviral therapy. The chain uses TRBV7-2 and TRBJ2-2, with D perhaps TRBD1 (6 bases). The CDR3 DNA reads TGTGCCAGCAGCGCGGTAGGGGGACGGTCCTACACCGGGGAGCTGTTTTTT. Its protein product is CASSAVGGRSYTGELFF.